In this sample, the clone carrying this TCR beta chain turned up many times. Absence of ophthalmopathy progression within 18 months defined stable Graves' hyperthyroidism. The data are from a study of T cells in Graves' hyperthyroidism and ophthalmopathy. What was amplified from RNA transcripts were TCR beta CDR3 regions. Researchers ran a first-round RT-PCR on the TCR CDR3 using the HTBI primer set. Each CDR3 protein is one row after TCRdb ran MiXCR on the multiplex PCR reads. The repertoire holds about 350,000 distinct CDR3 sequences, with more than 11% as singletons. V was shortened by 3 bases and J by 0 bases, with 15 bases between the two germline ends. Germline assignment: CDR1 DFQATT and CDR2 SNEGSKA (reference sequence). CDR3 length: 15 residues.

Sequencing was performed on blood. This rearrangement joins TRBV20-1 to TRBJ2-7; D uncertain. The TCR sequence derives from a woman in her 30s with Graves' hyperthyroidism. The CDR3 nucleotides read TGCAGTGCTAGTGATGCGGCCCGCTCCTCCTACGAGCAGTACTTC. Translating it yields CSASDAARSSYEQYF.